Listed below are T cell receptor beta chains from one sample, sequenced in a study of T cell repertoires in cytomegalovirus infection. One entry per CDR3 protein, called by TCRdb with MiXCR from the reads. The table shows 680,000 or so distinct CDR3 sequences, with roughly a third occurring only once. The sample was PBMCs. Receptors were obtained from a human donor in good health (CMV status not recorded). Some clones in this sample may be carry-over from other donors' samples. Both conserved end residues are part of each CDR3. D genes are given only for firm matches. Some rows mark clone size as missing; the rest say once, few, many or name a class of expanded clone.

J,D,V,size,length,CDR3,DNA
TRBJ1-1,TRBD1,TRBV14,NA,14,CASSQYRGIDEAFF,TGTGCCAGCAGCCAATACAGGGGCATCGATGAAGCTTTCTTT
TRBJ2-3,TRBD2,TRBV7-2,few,15,CASSRLAGVRDTQYF,TGTGCCAGCAGCCGACTAGCGGGGGTGAGAGATACGCAGTATTTT
TRBJ2-7,NA,TRBV6-6,NA,14,CASSYSLVTYEQYF,TGTGCCAGCAGTTACTCGTTAGTTACCTACGAGCAGTACTTC
TRBJ1-5,TRBD1,TRBV12-3/TRBV12-4,NA,15,CASSQVQGAGQPQHF,TGTGCCAGCAGCCAAGTCCAGGGGGCAGGCCAGCCCCAGCATTTT
TRBJ1-2,NA,TRBV7-3,few,15,CASSRGIGELYGYTF,TGTGCCAGCAGCCGGGGGATAGGCGAACTCTATGGCTACACCTTC
TRBJ2-1,NA,TRBV7-9,few,14,CASSLGGYLMKQFF,TGTGCCAGCAGCTTAGGCGGTTATTTAATGAAGCAGTTCTTC
TRBJ2-5,NA,TRBV4-1,few,15,CASSPGKGRGETQYF,TGCGCCAGCAGCCCAGGAAAGGGGAGAGGAGAGACCCAGTACTTC
TRBJ2-2,NA,TRBV7-9,NA,15,CASTGRTVNTGELFF,TGTGCCAGCACCGGGCGGACCGTGAACACCGGGGAGCTGTTTTTT
TRBJ2-3,TRBD2,TRBV25-1,NA,15,CARSEHRPAGDTQYF,TGTGCCCGCAGTGAACACAGACCAGCGGGGGATACGCAGTATTTT
TRBJ2-7,TRBD2,TRBV28,many,15,CASSRRASGIGEQYF,TGTGCCAGCAGCCGCCGGGCTAGCGGGATAGGCGAGCAGTACTTC
TRBJ1-2,NA,TRBV19,few,13,CASNLGDLYGYTF,TGTGCCAGTAACCTCGGAGACCTCTATGGCTACACCTTC
TRBJ2-2,NA,TRBV11-2,NA,14,CASRASEYTGELFF,TGTGCCAGCCGGGCCTCCGAGTACACCGGGGAGCTGTTTTTT
TRBJ2-5,NA,TRBV28,NA,14,CASSSYRGEETQYF,TGTGCCAGCAGCTCTTACCGGGGCGAAGAGACCCAGTACTTC
TRBJ1-5,NA,TRBV15,once,15,CATSRGVFENQPQHF,TGTGCCACCAGCAGAGGTGTTTTCGAAAATCAGCCCCAGCATTTT
TRBJ2-1,NA,TRBV19,NA,15,CASSFANHPYNEQFF,TGTGCCAGTAGTTTCGCAAACCACCCCTACAATGAGCAGTTCTTC
TRBJ2-3,NA,TRBV4-1,NA,15,CASSPDRGFTDTQYF,TGCGCCAGCAGCCCGGACAGAGGGTTCACAGATACGCAGTATTTT
TRBJ2-5,NA,TRBV7-9,few,15,CASSLDSKRTGTQYF,TGTGCCAGCAGCTTAGATTCTAAGCGAACGGGGACCCAGTACTTC
TRBJ2-3,NA,TRBV7-8,many,17,CASSLAIGGSGTDTQYF,TGTGCCAGCAGCTTAGCGATCGGCGGTAGTGGCACAGATACGCAGTATTTT
TRBJ2-4,TRBD2,TRBV10-3,few,15,CAISDRLAEAGIQYF,TGTGCCATCAGTGACCGTCTAGCGGAGGCAGGCATTCAGTACTTC
TRBJ1-1,TRBD1,TRBV27,few,13,CASSLQGQGEAFF,TGTGCCAGCAGTTTACAGGGACAGGGTGAAGCTTTCTTT
TRBJ2-5,NA,TRBV20-1,NA,14,CSARDRRAGETQYF,TGCAGTGCTAGAGATCGACGGGCGGGGGAGACCCAGTACTTC
TRBJ1-1,NA,TRBV2,few,14,CASSSISRGTEAFF,TGTGCCAGCAGCTCGATCTCCCGAGGCACTGAAGCTTTCTTT
TRBJ2-1,NA,TRBV20-1,few,14,CSAPHGVLYNEQFF,TGCAGTGCTCCCCATGGAGTGTTGTACAATGAGCAGTTCTTC
TRBJ2-3,NA,TRBV5-1,few,13,CASSARTGDTQYF,TGCGCCAGCAGCGCCCGCACAGGGGATACGCAGTATTTT
TRBJ1-2,NA,TRBV7-6,few,12,CASSDQRYGYTF,TGTGCCAGCTCCGACCAAAGATATGGCTACACCTTC
TRBJ1-1,NA,TRBV7-9,many,12,CASSLAGQEAFF,TGTGCCAGCAGCTTAGCGGGCCAAGAAGCTTTCTTT